Described below is a single TCR beta chain sequence and its context. This sample stems from a study of blood T cell repertoires in COVID-19. Original data processing: The assay estimated nucleated cells by amplifying reference gene primers. Using immunoSEQ multiplex PCR, the repertoire was profiled, and TCRdb retains in-frame clones only, with some absent. V and J calls and clone size are given by that table; D and trimming were obtained from the DNA. The data contain 100,000 to 150,000 clones, 81% of them singletons. The CDR3 has 14 residues. Looked up from germline, CDR1 is SGHRS and CDR2 is YFSETQ. Trimming pared 3 bases from V and 7 bases from J, leaving 14 bases between.

This rearrangement joins TRBV5-1 to TRBJ2-1, with D perhaps matching TRBD1 (6 bases). This sequence was found in a woman aged 55 to 70 with active or convalescent COVID-19. Specimen: peripheral blood. CDR3 nucleotides: TGCGCCAGCAGCTCCGGGCCCACAGGGAATGAGCAGTTCTTC. Translated: CASSSGPTGNEQFF.